These 22 T cell receptor beta chains came from one sample sequenced in a study of early T cells in non-severe SARS-CoV-2 infection. TCRdb reanalysed the 5' RACE reads using MiXCR and keeps one entry per CDR3 protein. The sample holds around 44,000 distinct CDR3 sequences, 7% to 8% seen once. Sample: whole blood. The origin of the receptors is an adult who was a healthcare worker with PCR-confirmed SARS-CoV-2 infection or an uninfected control (not recorded which).

This clonotype was recorded many times. The chain has TRBV30 and TRBJ1-1; D gene uncertain. CDR1 is GTSNPN and CDR2 is SVGIG in the germline V gene (reference sequence). This CDR3 contains 11 residues. V was shortened by 3 bases and J by 6 bases, with 8 bases between the two germline ends. CDR3 protein: CAWSHDAEAFF. The CDR3 coding sequence is TGTGCCTGGAGCCACGACGCTGAAGCTTTCTTT.

In its sample, this clonotype was seen many times. The chain is built from TRBV28 and TRBJ2-5, with 8 nucleotides matching TRBD1. The CDR3 is 15 amino acids. V lost 4 bases and J lost 5; bases outside the gene matches: 9. Germline values: CDR1 MDHEN, CDR2 SYDVKM. The CDR3 DNA sequence: TGTGCCAGCAGTTCCCCAGGGGGCTCTAAGGAGACCCAGTACTTC. It translates to CASSSPGGSKETQYF.

The V and J genes are TRBV11-2 and TRBJ1-1, with a weak D call TRBD1 (5 bases). Germline loops: CDR1 SGHAT, CDR2 FQNNGV. Trimming cost V 3 bases and J 4 bases, with 12 bases left between them. This CDR3 spans 14 amino acids. DNA of the CDR3: TGTGCCAGCAGCTTTTCGACAGTTACCACTGAAGCTTTCTTT. This codes for CASSFSTVTTEAFF.

This chain connects TRBV30 to TRBJ2-3; D ambiguous. The V and J ends lost 0 bases and 5 bases respectively, with 12 bases between them. The CDR3 is made up of 14 amino acids. Germline lookup yields CDR1 GTSNPN and CDR2 SVGIG (reference sequence). CDR3 loop: CAWSVGVAGDTQYF. CDR3 DNA: TGTGCCTGGAGTGTTGGCGTAGCCGGAGATACGCAGTATTTT. The full variable domain, its missing parts supplied by reference TRBV30 and TRBJ2-3, is SQTIHQWPATLVQPVGSPLSLECTVEGTSNPNLYWYRQAAGRGLQLLFYSVGIGQISSEVPQNLSASRPQDRQFILSSKKLLLSDSGFYLCAWSVGVAGDTQYFGPGTRLTVL.

This clonotype was seen more than once but under ten times. This chain uses TRBV5-1 with TRBJ2-5; the D is unclear. Per germline, CDR1 SGHRS and CDR2 YFSETQ. V was shortened by 0 bases and J by 5 bases, with 2 bases between the two germline ends. The CDR3 is 11 amino acids. The chain's CDR3 is CASSLDETQYF. The CDR3 DNA follows: TGCGCCAGCAGCTTGGATGAGACCCAGTACTTC.

This clonotype is classed as medium-sized. CDR3 protein: CATRDPRADTQYF. DNA for the CDR3: TGTGCCACCCGGGACCCCCGAGCCGATACGCAGTATTTT. This chain joins TRBV10-3 and TRBJ2-3; the D call may be TRBD1 or TRBD2 (5 bases each). Trimming removed 10 bases from V and 6 bases from J, with 17 bases in between. Germline values: CDR1 ENHRY, CDR2 SYGVKD. The CDR3 is made up of 13 amino acids.

The table lists this clonotype with many counts. The chain links TRBV28 to TRBJ2-1, with 11 bases fitting TRBD2. The V gene's germline CDR1 is MDHEN and CDR2 SYDVKM. V lost 5 bases, J lost 4 bases, and 4 bases stayed unmatched. This CDR3 is built from 15 residues. CDR3 nucleotide sequence: TGTGCCAGCAGTCTAGCGGGGGGCTTATACAATGAGCAGTTCTTC. Protein product: CASSLAGGLYNEQFF.

This clonotype was seen many times. J is TRBJ2-1 and V is TRBV20-1, with 8 bases that match TRBD1. This CDR3 spans 13 amino acids. Germline V gene data show CDR1 as DFQATT and CDR2 as SNEGSKA (reference sequence). With 5 bases clipped from V and 2 bases from J, the junction kept 2 bases outside the gene matches. CDR3 protein: CSARQGTYNEQFF. The CDR3 DNA reads TGCAGTGCTCGACAGGGGACCTACAATGAGCAGTTCTTC.

Only a few counts were recorded for this clonotype. V and J are TRBV29-1 and TRBJ1-5, with D unclear. CDR3 length equals 12 residues. Germline CDR1 is SQVTM and CDR2 is ANQGSEA. V dropped 6 bases and J dropped 2 bases, with 8 bases sitting between them. CDR3 in amino acids: CSVAWGNQPQHF. The CDR3 DNA is TGCAGCGTAGCGTGGGGCAATCAGCCCCAGCATTTT.

The gene calls are TRBV6-6 and TRBJ2-7, with 8 bases lining up with TRBD2. This CDR3 spans 15 amino acids. Looked up from germline, CDR1 is MNHNY and CDR2 is SVGAGI (reference sequence). Germline trimming cut 2 bases from V and 2 bases from J; bases unmatched to any gene: 5. The CDR3 bases are TGTGCCAGCAGTTACAATACCGGGGGGGCCTACGAGCAGTACTTC. This gives the protein CASSYNTGGAYEQYF.

This clonotype has a handful of counts. This chain uses TRBV19 with TRBJ1-5, with 8 bases lining up with TRBD1. Germline V gene sequence: CDR1 LNHDA, CDR2 SQIVND (reference sequence). CDR3 size: 15 residues. V lost 4 bases and J lost 0; bases outside the gene matches: 2. For the CDR3, the DNA is TGTGCCAGTAGTACCGACAGGGGTAGCAATCAGCCCCAGCATTTT. Encoded protein: CASSTDRGSNQPQHF.

This clonotype was observed at least ten times. The chain has TRBV11-2 and TRBJ2-1, with D possibly matching TRBD2 (6 bases). The CDR3 has 14 amino acids. Germline assignment: CDR1 SGHAT and CDR2 FQNNGV. Trimming took 1 base from V and 4 from J, leaving 8 bases between them. For the CDR3, the DNA is TGTGCCAGCAGCTTAGTTGGAGGGTACAATGAGCAGTTCTTC. Amino acid sequence: CASSLVGGYNEQFF. Based on the CDR3 plus reference TRBV11-2 and TRBJ2-1, the full variable domain is EAGVAQSPRYKIIEKRQSVAFWCNPISGHATLYWYQQILGQGPKLLIQFQNNGVVDDSQLPKDRFSAERLKGVDSTLKIQPAKLEDSAVYLCASSLVGGYNEQFFGPGTRLTVL.

The chain links TRBV7-2 to TRBJ2-1, with TRBD2 matching over 9 bases. Trimming at V came to 2 bases and at J to 8 bases, leaving 7 bases not matched to a gene. Germline CDR1 reads SGHTA; CDR2 reads FQGNSA. The CDR3 totals 15 residues. CDR3: CASSLQSGGFDEQFF. The DNA of the CDR3 is TGTGCCAGCAGCTTACAGAGCGGGGGGTTCGATGAGCAGTTCTTC.

This clonotype has just a few counts. J is TRBJ2-5 and V is TRBV14; TRBD2 aligns across 13 bases. Trimming took 5 bases from V and 3 from J; bases not matched to a gene: 6. Germline CDR1 reads SGHDN; CDR2 reads FVKESK. This CDR3 has 16 amino acids. The CDR3 DNA follows: TGTGCCAGCAGCTTGGGACTAGCGGGGAGGAAAGAGACCCAGTACTTC. Residues: CASSLGLAGRKETQYF.

This clonotype has a count of ten or more. This chain joins TRBV7-2 and TRBJ1-6; maybe TRBD1 (5 bases). The CDR3 totals 18 residues. CDR1 is SGHTA, CDR2 FQGNSA, per germline. The V end lost 1 base, the J end lost 0 bases, and 13 bases lay between the germline ends. The CDR3 nucleotides are TGTGCCAGCAGCTTAGGGGGGACGTTCAGCTCCTATAATTCACCCCTCCACTTT. Protein: CASSLGGTFSSYNSPLHF. The variable domain in full, with the rest retrieved from reference TRBV7-2 and TRBJ1-6, is GAGVSQSPSNKVTEKGKDVELRCDPISGHTALYWYRQSLGQGLEFLIYFQGNSAPDKSGLPSDRFSAERTGGSVSTLTIQRTQQEDSAVYLCASSLGGTFSSYNSPLHFGNGTRLTVT.

This clonotype has a count of ten or more. The chain uses TRBV20-1 and TRBJ1-1, with D maybe TRBD1 (5 bases). Germline V CDR1 and CDR2: DFQATT, SNEGSKA (reference sequence). V was pared by 3 bases and J by 8 bases, with 13 bases between. The CDR3 spans 12 residues. The CDR3: CSARTLTAEAFF. The CDR3 region has the DNA TGCAGTGCTAGGACCCTGACAGCGGAAGCTTTCTTT.

This clonotype was seen repeatedly, ten times or more. This chain links TRBV20-1 with TRBJ2-7; D perhaps matches TRBD1 (5 bases). Trimming shortened V by 0 bases and J by 0 bases, and 12 bases separated the two germline ends. Germline-derived CDR1 and CDR2 are DFQATT and SNEGSKA (reference sequence). This CDR3 is built from 15 residues. CDR3 nucleotides: TGCAGTGCTAGAGATTTAACAGGAAGCTCCTACGAGCAGTACTTC. This codes for CSARDLTGSSYEQYF.

This clonotype was recorded many times. V is TRBV6-5 and J is TRBJ2-1, with 14 nucleotides matching TRBD2. There are 17 residues in the CDR3. V lost 0 bases, J lost 4 bases, and 2 bases stayed unmatched. The germline V gene encodes CDR1 MNHEY and CDR2 SVGAGI. This CDR3 is CASSYSGTSGGYNEQFF. The CDR3 DNA reads as TGTGCCAGCAGTTACTCAGGGACTAGCGGGGGATACAATGAGCAGTTCTTC.

This clonotype was seen repeatedly, ten times or more. The J gene is TRBJ2-4, the V gene TRBV12-2; the table's D call TRBD2 went unverified against the DNA. TRBV12-2 is labeled a pseudogene. The CDR3 runs 16 residues. The CDR3 here is CASRFGEVLILNIQYF. The CDR3 DNA follows: TGTGCAAGTCGCTTCGGGGAAGTCCTCATCCTAAACATTCAGTACTTC.

This clonotype was observed a few times. The J gene is TRBJ2-3, the V gene TRBV11-2; 12 bases line up with TRBD2. The CDR3 has 14 residues. Germline V gene sequence: CDR1 SGHAT, CDR2 FQNNGV. The junction had 4 bases not matched to a gene; V was cut back by 7 bases and J by 5 bases. The chain's CDR3 is CASTGLAGQDTQYF. CDR3 nucleotide sequence: TGTGCCAGCACCGGACTAGCGGGGCAAGATACGCAGTATTTT.

The V and J genes are TRBV6-2 or TRBV6-3 and TRBJ1-1; D is ambiguous. The V end was cut by 4 bases, the J end by 1 base, with 10 bases between. The V gene's germline CDR1 is MNHEY and CDR2 SVGEGT. CDR3 size: 14 residues. The CDR3 DNA sequence: TGTGCCAGCAGTTCATCTAGCAGGAACACTGAAGCTTTCTTT. Protein product: CASSSSSRNTEAFF.

The chain recombines TRBV7-2 with TRBJ1-3; unclear D gene. This CDR3 spans 14 amino acids. The germline V gene encodes CDR1 SGHTA and CDR2 FQGNSA. The V end was cut by 1 base, the J end by 1 base, with 5 bases between. The CDR3, as DNA: TGTGCCAGCAGCTTAGGTTTGTCTGGAAACACCATATATTTT. It translates to CASSLGLSGNTIYF.